This is a list of T cell receptor beta chains from one sample in a study of post-analysis software for immune sequencing data. TCRdb fed the PCR reads into MiXCR, producing one record per CDR3 protein. The sample shows a few hundred thousand distinct CDR3 sequences, 30% to 45% of them seen only once. The sample consisted of blood. These receptors were taken from a girl under 18 with multiple sclerosis. CDR3s include the opening cysteine and the closing phenylalanine or tryptophan. The D gene is left open where the match is weak. For some rows the clone size is stated as once, few or many, or as a class when expanded; others skip it.

clone_size: few
d_call: NA
v_call: TRBV3-1
j_call: TRBJ1-2
cdr3_aa: CASRRTGYGYTF
cdr3_nt: TGTGCCAGCAGACGGACCGGTTATGGCTACACCTTC

clone_size: NA
d_call: TRBD1
v_call: TRBV11-2
j_call: TRBJ2-5
cdr3_aa: CASSLERGLETQYF
cdr3_nt: TGTGCCAGCAGCTTAGAGAGGGGGCTGGAGACCCAGTACTTC

clone_size: many
d_call: TRBD2
v_call: TRBV2
j_call: TRBJ2-1
cdr3_aa: CASSSTGGAYNEQFF
cdr3_nt: TGTGCCAGCAGTTCAACCGGGGGGGCCTACAATGAGCAGTTCTTC

clone_size: NA
d_call: TRBD2
v_call: TRBV13
j_call: TRBJ2-5
cdr3_aa: CASSSKGLAGGDQGTQYF
cdr3_nt: TGTGCCAGCAGCTCAAAGGGACTAGCGGGGGGCGACCAAGGGACCCAGTACTTC

clone_size: few
d_call: TRBD1
v_call: TRBV10-3
j_call: TRBJ2-1
cdr3_aa: CAISEQGLDNEQFF
cdr3_nt: TGTGCCATCAGTGAACAGGGGCTGGACAATGAGCAGTTCTTC

clone_size: NA
d_call: TRBD1
v_call: TRBV9
j_call: TRBJ1-1
cdr3_aa: CASSLGRGSRDRAFF
cdr3_nt: TGTGCCAGCAGCCTTGGGAGGGGATCAAGGGACAGAGCTTTCTTT

clone_size: NA
d_call: NA
v_call: TRBV4-1
j_call: TRBJ2-7
cdr3_aa: CASSQAFNLHARVAGYEQYF
cdr3_nt: TGCGCCAGCAGCCAAGCCTTCAACCTCCACGCCAGGGTTGCGGGGTACGAGCAGTACTTC

clone_size: NA
d_call: NA
v_call: TRBV20-1
j_call: TRBJ2-3
cdr3_aa: CSASDRLTFTDTQYF
cdr3_nt: TGCAGTGCTAGCGACCGCCTGACTTTCACAGATACGCAGTATTTT

clone_size: few
d_call: TRBD2
v_call: TRBV7-9
j_call: TRBJ2-7
cdr3_aa: CASSLVGTNSYEQYF
cdr3_nt: TGTGCCAGCAGCTTAGTCGGGACTAACTCCTACGAGCAGTACTTC

clone_size: NA
d_call: NA
v_call: TRBV7-2
j_call: TRBJ2-5
cdr3_aa: CASSHREETQYF
cdr3_nt: TGTGCCAGCAGCCATCGGGAAGAGACCCAGTACTTC

clone_size: few
d_call: NA
v_call: TRBV5-1
j_call: TRBJ2-3
cdr3_aa: CASSSFLEETDTQYF
cdr3_nt: TGCGCCAGCAGCTCTTTTTTGGAGGAAACAGATACGCAGTATTTT

clone_size: few
d_call: NA
v_call: TRBV20-1
j_call: TRBJ2-2
cdr3_aa: CSARDTTAGELFF
cdr3_nt: TGCAGTGCTAGAGATACGACAGCCGGGGAGCTGTTTTTT

clone_size: NA
d_call: NA
v_call: TRBV7-2
j_call: TRBJ2-4
cdr3_aa: CASSLVSASQNIQYF
cdr3_nt: TGTGCCAGCAGCTTAGTTTCGGCTAGTCAAAACATTCAGTACTTC

clone_size: NA
d_call: NA
v_call: TRBV20-1
j_call: TRBJ1-2
cdr3_aa: CSARDLYGYTF
cdr3_nt: TGCAGTGCTAGAGACCTCTATGGCTACACCTTC

clone_size: NA
d_call: NA
v_call: TRBV9
j_call: TRBJ1-5
cdr3_aa: CASSVQGSNQPQHF
cdr3_nt: TGTGCCAGCAGCGTACAGGGTAGCAATCAGCCCCAGCATTTT

clone_size: NA
d_call: TRBD1
v_call: TRBV6-5
j_call: TRBJ1-1
cdr3_aa: CASSYGRGLDTEAFF
cdr3_nt: TGTGCCAGCAGTTACGGCAGGGGGCTGGACACTGAAGCTTTCTTT

clone_size: NA
d_call: NA
v_call: TRBV5-1
j_call: TRBJ2-3
cdr3_aa: CASSRTAGGNADTQYF
cdr3_nt: TGCGCCAGCAGCCGAACGGCAGGGGGGAACGCAGATACGCAGTATTTT

clone_size: NA
d_call: NA
v_call: TRBV6-5
j_call: TRBJ1-5
cdr3_aa: CASRPGINQPQHF
cdr3_nt: TGTGCCAGCAGGCCAGGGATCAATCAGCCCCAGCATTTT

clone_size: NA
d_call: NA
v_call: TRBV12-3/TRBV12-4
j_call: TRBJ1-2
cdr3_aa: CASSPQGLDGYTF
cdr3_nt: TGTGCCAGCAGTCCCCAGGGATTAGATGGCTACACCTTC

clone_size: NA
d_call: TRBD1
v_call: TRBV29-1
j_call: TRBJ2-1
cdr3_aa: CSVEGQGWNEQFF
cdr3_nt: TGCAGCGTTGAAGGACAGGGATGGAATGAGCAGTTCTTC

clone_size: NA
d_call: NA
v_call: TRBV7-3
j_call: TRBJ2-5
cdr3_aa: CASSRNGAGETQYF
cdr3_nt: TGTGCCAGCAGCCGAAACGGGGCCGGAGAGACCCAGTACTTC

clone_size: few
d_call: NA
v_call: TRBV20-1
j_call: TRBJ2-3
cdr3_aa: CSARDLLLRQVTTDTQYF
cdr3_nt: TGCAGTGCTAGAGATTTGTTGCTGCGACAGGTTACCACAGATACGCAGTATTTT

clone_size: NA
d_call: NA
v_call: TRBV5-1
j_call: TRBJ1-2
cdr3_aa: CTSSRALVDGYTF
cdr3_nt: TGCACCAGCAGCAGGGCCCTTGTGGATGGCTACACCTTC

clone_size: few
d_call: NA
v_call: TRBV9
j_call: TRBJ2-3
cdr3_aa: CASSVAGDADTQYF
cdr3_nt: TGTGCCAGCAGCGTAGCGGGGGACGCAGATACGCAGTATTTT

clone_size: NA
d_call: TRBD1
v_call: TRBV2
j_call: TRBJ2-1
cdr3_aa: CASSLGTGWVNEQFF
cdr3_nt: TGTGCCAGCAGCCTCGGGACAGGGTGGGTCAATGAGCAGTTCTTC

clone_size: NA
d_call: NA
v_call: TRBV12-3/TRBV12-4
j_call: TRBJ2-7
cdr3_aa: CASSLGGVYGTQYF
cdr3_nt: TGTGCCAGCAGTTTAGGAGGGGTTTATGGTACCCAGTACTTC

clone_size: once
d_call: TRBD2
v_call: TRBV29-1
j_call: TRBJ2-1
cdr3_aa: CSVVVRIAGGYNEQFF
cdr3_nt: TGCAGCGTTGTCGTCCGGATAGCGGGAGGCTACAATGAGCAGTTCTTC

clone_size: NA
d_call: TRBD1
v_call: TRBV6-6
j_call: TRBJ1-5
cdr3_aa: CASSWGEGQRNQPQHF
cdr3_nt: TGTGCCAGCAGTTGGGGGGAGGGACAGCGCAATCAGCCCCAGCATTTT

clone_size: once
d_call: NA
v_call: TRBV18
j_call: TRBJ1-1
cdr3_aa: CASSPSQVRTEAFF
cdr3_nt: TGTGCCAGCTCACCTTCACAGGTGAGGACTGAAGCTTTCTTT